This T cell receptor beta chain originates from a study of pediatric ulcerative colitis. Whole-study findings and limits: A couple of rectal clonotypes were found only in ulcerative colitis patients, all of them. Clonal expansions reduced rectal repertoire diversity in acute severe colitis.

About this clone itself: Its specificity is not known.

The survey-level immunoSEQ assay was used. Assay used: immunoSEQ multiplex PCR; TCRdb lists only in-frame clones, some missing. The sample contains 40,000 to 60,000 clones, around 81% of which appear only once. Trimming shortened V by 4 bases and J by 3 bases, and 12 bases separated the two germline ends. The germline V gene has CDR1 ENHRY and CDR2 SYGVKD. This CDR3 has 14 amino acids. The rectum was sampled with one to two pinch biopsies at colonoscopy. The TCR sequence derives from a girl aged 5-17 years with moderate ulcerative colitis. The source material was gut tissue. The chain joins TRBV10-3 to TRBJ1-1; TRBD1 might be the D (6 bases). The CDR3 region is CAISVGGGDTEAFF. The CDR3 nucleotides read TGTGCCATCAGTGTAGGGGGTGGGGACACTGAAGCTTTCTTT.